The source of this T cell receptor (beta chain) is a study of beta chain features in type 1 diabetes. This CDR3 comprises 13 residues. Per the germline V gene, CDR1 is SGHTA and CDR2 is FQGTGA. V lost 7 bases and J 4 bases, leaving 13 bases between the germline ends. Reverse transcription of all isolated RNA meant that expressed TCRB transcripts were sequenced. TCRdb keeps only in-frame clones here, not all; method: immunoSEQ multiplex PCR. Of 500,000 to 700,000 clones in the sample, less than 20% are singletons; the top ten hold approximately 0.099%. This TCR was sampled from a man aged 18 to 29 in good health. V and J are TRBV7-3 and TRBJ1-1; D is undetermined. Input material: naive CD4+ T cells from blood. CDR3 bases: TGTGCCAGCACTACGGGCGCGGGCACTGAAGCTTTCTTT. Translated, it gives CASTTGAGTEAFF.